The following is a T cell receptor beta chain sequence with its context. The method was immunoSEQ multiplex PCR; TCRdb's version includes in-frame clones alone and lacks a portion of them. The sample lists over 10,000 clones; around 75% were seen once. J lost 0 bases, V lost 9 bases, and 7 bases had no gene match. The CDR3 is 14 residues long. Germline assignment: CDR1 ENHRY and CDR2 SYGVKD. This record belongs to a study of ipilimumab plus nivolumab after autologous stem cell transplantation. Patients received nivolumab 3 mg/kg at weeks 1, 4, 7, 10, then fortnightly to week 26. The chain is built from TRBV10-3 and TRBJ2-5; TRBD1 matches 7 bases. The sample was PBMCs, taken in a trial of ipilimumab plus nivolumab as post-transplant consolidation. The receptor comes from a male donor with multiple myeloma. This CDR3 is CAIRDSSYQETQYF. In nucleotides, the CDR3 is TGTGCCATTAGGGACAGCTCGTACCAAGAGACCCAGTACTTC.